These 22 T cell receptor beta chains were all obtained from the same sample, sequenced in a study of T cells in localized non-small cell lung cancer. Some clones are missing from TCRdb's copy, which holds only in-frame ones; the method was immunoSEQ multiplex PCR. The repertoire holds some 19,000 clones, under 95% seen once, with roughly 4% in the top ten. The input for sequencing was peripheral blood, taken before any cancer treatment. The origin of the receptors is a male donor at least 60 years old with stage I squamous cell lung carcinoma.

The chain links TRBV11-2 to TRBJ1-1, with unresolved D. Between the trimmed V and J ends, which lost 5 bases and 0 bases, there was a span of 7 bases. The germline CDR1 and CDR2 sequences are SGHAT and FQNNGV. There are 13 residues in the CDR3. CDR3 region: CASSEHVNTEAFF. The CDR3 DNA reads TGTGCCAGCAGCGAACACGTGAACACTGAAGCTTTCTTT.

The chain employs TRBV7-8 and TRBJ1-4; a possible D gene is TRBD1 (5 bases). The V gene's germline CDR1 is SGHVS and CDR2 FQNEAQ. The CDR3 is 15 residues long. Trimming removed 5 bases from V and 0 bases from J, with 10 bases in between. The DNA for the CDR3 is TGTGCCAGCAGCCCCCTGACAGCAACTAATGAAAAACTGTTTTTT. Protein sequence: CASSPLTATNEKLFF.

The chain uses TRBV18 and TRBJ2-3, with TRBD2 identical over 9 bases. V was clipped by 2 bases and J by 4 bases; unmatched bases: 7. Germline assignment: CDR1 KGHSH and CDR2 LQKENI. This CDR3 contains 16 residues. CDR3 nucleotides: TGTGCCAGCTCACCATTTTCGAGCGGGAGGCCAGATACGCAGTATTTT. Translating gives CASSPFSSGRPDTQYF.

The chain joins TRBV29-1 to TRBJ2-3; the match to TRBD2 covers 8 bases. The CDR3 covers 12 residues. Per germline, CDR1 SQVTM and CDR2 ANQGSEA. V dropped 4 bases and J dropped 7; count of bases not matched to a gene: 4. The CDR3 here is CSVGDSGNTQYF. The CDR3 DNA reads as TGCAGCGTTGGGGATAGCGGGAATACGCAGTATTTT.

J is TRBJ2-5 and V is TRBV28, with 7 nucleotides matching TRBD1. Germline loops: CDR1 MDHEN, CDR2 SYDVKM. V was pared by 7 bases and J by 3 bases, with 2 bases of the junction left unmatched. This CDR3 comprises 12 residues. CDR3 residues: CASNDREETQYF. As DNA, the CDR3 is TGTGCCAGCAATGACAGGGAAGAGACCCAGTACTTC.

The rearrangement uses TRBV9 and TRBJ2-1; 7 positions match TRBD1. CDR1 is SGDLS and CDR2 is YYNGEE in the germline V gene. CDR3 length equals 15 residues. J gave up 0 bases and V 0 bases, and 0 bases lay outside the gene matches. The CDR3 region is CASSVGQGSYNEQFF. Written as DNA, the CDR3 is TGTGCCAGCAGCGTAGGACAGGGCTCCTACAATGAGCAGTTCTTC.

This chain uses TRBV27 with TRBJ2-1; TRBD2 aligns across 7 bases. Trimming took 6 bases from V and 5 from J; bases not matched to a gene: 7. Germline CDR1 and CDR2: MNHEY and SMNVEV (reference sequence). The length of the CDR3 is 14 residues. The CDR3 sequence is CASSPGTTDNEQFF. The DNA of the CDR3 is TGTGCCAGCAGCCCCGGGACTACCGACAATGAGCAGTTCTTC.

V gene TRBV18 combines with J gene TRBJ2-6; D unresolved. CDR1 is KGHSH, CDR2 LQKENI, per germline. The CDR3 spans 16 residues. Deletions cut 6 bases from V and 4 bases from J, with 16 bases between. CDR3 DNA: TGTGCCAGCTCGCCGACGGGCGCTTCCGGGGCCAACGTCCTGACTTTC. Its translation: CASSPTGASGANVLTF.

The chain uses TRBV5-1 and TRBJ2-7, with a tentative D call TRBD1 (6 bases). CDR1 is SGHRS and CDR2 is YFSETQ in the germline V gene. The CDR3 sequence is 14 residues long. Trimming removed 4 bases from V and 5 bases from J, with 16 bases in between. The CDR3 coding sequence is TGCGCCAGCAGCGTGACAGGAGAGGGAAACGAGCAGTACTTC. Its protein product is CASSVTGEGNEQYF. The whole variable domain, remainder taken from reference TRBV5-1 and TRBJ2-7, is KAGVTQTPRYLIKTRGQQVTLSCSPISGHRSVSWYQQTPGQGLQFLFEYFSETQRNKGNFPGRFSGRQFSNSRSEMNVSTLELGDSALYLCASSVTGEGNEQYFGPGTRLTVT.

The chain recombines TRBV5-4 with TRBJ2-1, with 7 bases identical to TRBD1. Trimming took 1 base from V and 0 from J; bases not matched to a gene: 4. The germline V gene encodes CDR1 SGHNT and CDR2 YYREEE (reference sequence). The CDR3 is made up of 16 amino acids. CDR3: CASSLPQGLSYNEQFF. The CDR3 DNA is TGTGCCAGCAGCTTGCCACAGGGGCTCTCCTACAATGAGCAGTTCTTC.

This clone has a handful of counts. J is TRBJ1-4 and V is TRBV27; tentatively, D is TRBD1 (6 bases). Germline CDR1 and CDR2: MNHEY and SMNVEV (reference sequence). Trimming took 2 bases from V and 4 from J, leaving 11 bases between them. The CDR3 consists of 15 residues. CDR3 sequence (DNA): TGTGCCAGCAGTTTAGGAGGGGGGAATAATGAAAAACTGTTTTTT. Residues: CASSLGGGNNEKLFF.

This chain links TRBV19 with TRBJ2-5; possibly TRBD2 for D (5 bases). The CDR3 is 14 amino acids. The ends were cut back, 5 bases at V and 1 base at J, with 11 bases in the middle. Per the germline V gene, CDR1 is LNHDA and CDR2 is SQIVND (reference sequence). The CDR3 loop is CASSQGLLQETQYF. CDR3 in DNA: TGTGCCAGTAGTCAAGGACTGCTCCAAGAGACCCAGTACTTC.

The chain is built from TRBV5-1 and TRBJ1-1; weak D call: TRBD1 (6 bases). CDR1 and CDR2 from the germline V gene are SGHRS and YFSETQ. The CDR3 spans 15 residues. V was clipped by 1 base and J by 1 base, with 11 bases between them. The CDR3: CASSLLGGRNTEAFF. The CDR3 region has the DNA TGCGCCAGCAGCTTGTTGGGGGGGCGGAACACTGAAGCTTTCTTT. The entire variable domain, with the rest obtained from reference TRBV5-1 and TRBJ1-1, is as follows: KAGVTQTPRYLIKTRGQQVTLSCSPISGHRSVSWYQQTPGQGLQFLFEYFSETQRNKGNFPGRFSGRQFSNSRSEMNVSTLELGDSALYLCASSLLGGRNTEAFFGQGTRLTVV.

A single count supports this clone. The chain is built from TRBV5-1 and TRBJ2-3; D call uncertain. The CDR3 totals 13 residues. Germline V lookup: CDR1 SGHRS, CDR2 YFSETQ. The V and J ends lost 2 bases and 2 bases respectively, with 6 bases between them. The CDR3 loop reads CASSFTVTDTQYF. The CDR3 DNA is TGCGCCAGCAGCTTTACTGTCACAGATACGCAGTATTTT.

This chain uses TRBV20-1 with TRBJ2-5, with D unclear. Per the germline V gene, CDR1 is DFQATT and CDR2 is SNEGSKA (reference sequence). This CDR3 region has 11 residues. The V end lost 3 bases, the J end lost 0 bases, and 2 bases lay between the germline ends. The chain's CDR3 is CSASYQETQYF. The CDR3 DNA follows: TGCAGTGCTAGCTACCAAGAGACCCAGTACTTC.

The chain uses TRBV29-1 and TRBJ2-3; D is undetermined. Trimming took off 3 bases at V and 1 base at J, with 14 bases between the two ends. The CDR3 has 15 amino acids. Looked up from germline, CDR1 is SQVTM and CDR2 is ANQGSEA. CDR3: CSVDSGPRGTDTQYF. CDR3 nucleotide sequence: TGCAGCGTTGATTCCGGTCCAAGGGGCACAGATACGCAGTATTTT.

This chain links TRBV11-2 with TRBJ2-2, with D maybe TRBD2 (6 bases). V lost 0 bases and J lost 4, with 6 bases in between. The CDR3 consists of 14 residues. Germline V gene sequence: CDR1 SGHAT, CDR2 FQNNGV. The CDR3 coding sequence is TGTGCCAGCAGCTTAGAGGGAGGCACCGGGGAGCTGTTTTTT. Translating it yields CASSLEGGTGELFF.

The V gene is TRBV4-3, the J gene TRBJ2-2, with 7 bases fitting TRBD2. Germline CDR1 reads LGHNA; CDR2 reads YSLEER. V trimming: 1 base; J trimming: 7 bases; junction bases outside the gene matches: 3. The CDR3 is 14 amino acids. The CDR3 loop reads CASSQGTRVGELFF. The CDR3 DNA follows: TGCGCCAGCAGCCAAGGGACTAGGGTCGGGGAGCTGTTTTTT.

The V gene is TRBV7-9, the J gene TRBJ2-5, with D possibly TRBD2 on 5 matching bases. This CDR3 has 15 amino acids. CDR1 SEHNR and CDR2 FQNEAQ come from the germline V gene (reference sequence). V dropped 1 base and J dropped 0 bases, with 9 bases sitting between them. The CDR3 is CASSLGPGNQETQYF. Here the CDR3 DNA reads TGTGCCAGCAGCTTAGGACCGGGGAACCAAGAGACCCAGTACTTC.

V usage is TRBV6-5 and J usage is TRBJ1-1; possible D gene TRBD1, 5 bases. V lost 5 bases and J 11 bases, leaving 15 bases between the germline ends. The germline gives CDR1 MNHEY, CDR2 SVGAGI. The CDR3 sequence is 12 residues long. As DNA, the CDR3 is TGTGCCAGCAGTCCACCCGGGGGGAAGGCTTTCTTT. This gives the protein CASSPPGGKAFF.

This chain links TRBV2 with TRBJ2-3; D is uncertain. V lost 3 bases and J 4 bases, leaving 11 bases between the germline ends. Per germline, CDR1 SNHLY and CDR2 FYNNEI. The CDR3 loop spans 14 amino acids. The CDR3 reads CASSDARSPDTQYF. CDR3 DNA: TGTGCCAGCAGTGACGCTCGTAGCCCAGATACGCAGTATTTT.

J is TRBJ2-5 and V is TRBV28, with 13 bases fitting TRBD2. There are 14 residues in the CDR3. With V trimmed by 5 bases and J by 9 bases, 6 bases remained unmatched. Germline assignment: CDR1 MDHEN and CDR2 SYDVKM. The CDR3 DNA sequence: TGTGCCAGCAGTCCAACTAGCGGGAGGGTCGCCCAGTACTTC. This sequence encodes CASSPTSGRVAQYF.